Below, one TCR beta chain is given with its context. The data stem from a study of blood T cell repertoires in COVID-19. Study-level background: Acute and convalescent COVID-19 samples came from the United States, Italy and Spain.

Authors' methods: Amplification with reference gene primers provided the estimates of nucleated cell counts. TCRdb's table, derived via immunoSEQ multiplex PCR, lists solely in-frame clones and lacks some. V, J and clone size are those of that table, while D and trimming were read from the DNA. The data show 250,000 to 400,000 clones, with around nine tenths seen just once and 5% to 5.5% held by the top ten. Germline CDR1 and CDR2: LGHDT and YNNKEL (reference sequence). The ends were cut back, 4 bases at V and 2 bases at J, with 18 bases in the middle. The CDR3 covers 17 residues. The receptor comes from a man aged 55 to 69 who had recovered from COVID-19. The sequencing sample was made of PBMCs or T cells enriched from blood (not recorded which). The rearrangement uses TRBV3-1 (or the pseudogene TRBV3-2) and TRBJ1-3, with D tentatively TRBD1 (6 bases). DNA for the CDR3: TGTGCCAGCAGCCCGGTTGCCACAGGGTACCCTGGAAACACCATATATTTT. It yields the protein CASSPVATGYPGNTIYF.